The 26 T cell receptor beta chains listed next were all sequenced from one sample in a study of regulatory T cells in long-lasting Graves disease. Arm-PCR of CDR3 regions and iRepertoire HTBI primers were used to build TCR beta libraries. In TCRdb, the multiplex PCR reads were re-called with MiXCR into one record per CDR3 protein. In the table there are over 200,000 distinct CDR3 sequences, approximately 20% of which are singletons. Time point specified: newly diagnosed GD, antithyroid drugs for less than 3 months. PBMC-extracted RNA yielded the TCR library. The same data also contributed to another study, on T cells in Graves' hyperthyroidism and ophthalmopathy.

Sequencing was performed on peripheral blood mononuclear cells (PBMCs), taken at new diagnosis, from a patient treated with antithyroid drugs. All receptors derive from a woman aged 25 to 39 with Graves disease.

This clonotype came up many times. The chain recombines TRBV6-2 or TRBV6-3 with TRBJ1-1, with D tentatively TRBD1 (6 bases). V was trimmed by 10 bases and J by 0 bases, leaving 12 bases between them. CDR3 size: 13 residues. Per germline, CDR1 MNHEY and CDR2 SVGEGT. This CDR3 reads CATHREVNTEAFF. In DNA form, the CDR3 reads TGTGCCACACACAGGGAGGTGAACACTGAAGCTTTCTTT.

This clonotype was found many times. J is TRBJ1-1 and V is TRBV7-9; D is ambiguous. The V gene's germline CDR1 is SEHNR and CDR2 FQNEAQ (reference sequence). V lost 5 bases, J lost 1 base, and 17 bases lay in between. The CDR3 length is 16 residues. This CDR3 reads CASSPKVVRRNTEAFF. The CDR3 DNA reads TGTGCCAGCAGCCCGAAGGTCGTACGGAGGAACACTGAAGCTTTCTTT.

This clonotype was seen only a few times. The rearrangement joins TRBV19 to TRBJ2-3; 8 positions match TRBD2. V trimming: 4 bases; J trimming: 0 bases; junction bases outside the gene matches: 9. The CDR3 is made up of 17 amino acids. Germline CDR1 LNHDA, CDR2 SQIVND (reference sequence). CDR3 nucleotides: TGTGCCAGTAGTAACGGGCGGGGGGTCCTTAGCACAGATACGCAGTATTTT. It specifies CASSNGRGVLSTDTQYF. The whole variable domain, remainder taken from reference TRBV19 and TRBJ2-3, is DGGITQSPKYLFRKEGQNVTLSCEQNLNHDAMYWYRQDPGQGLRLIYYSQIVNDFQKGDIAEGYSVSREKKESFPLTVTSAQKNPTAFYLCASSNGRGVLSTDTQYFGPGTRLTVL.

This clonotype was picked up many times. The V call is TRBV5-1, the J call TRBJ1-2; D is possibly TRBD1 (6 bases). This CDR3 contains 16 residues. Germline V gene lookup returns CDR1 SGHRS and CDR2 YFSETQ. With 4 bases removed from V and 5 bases from J, the gap between germline ends came to 21 bases. The CDR3 region has the DNA TGCGCCAGCAGCCGACCGTGGGGGGGCGCAGGATATGGCTACACCTTC. It is translated as CASSRPWGGAGYGYTF.

This clonotype was observed many times. The chain joins TRBV6-2 or TRBV6-3 to TRBJ2-4, with D perhaps matching TRBD2 (6 bases). The CDR3 covers 17 residues. The germline V gene encodes CDR1 MNHEY and CDR2 SVGEGT. Trimming removed 5 bases from V and 0 bases from J, with 17 bases in between. The CDR3 DNA follows: TGTGCCAGCAGTACCGGGTGGGGGGAACTAGCCAAAAACATTCAGTACTTC. The encoded protein is CASSTGWGELAKNIQYF.

This clonotype was counted ten times or more. The rearrangement links TRBV7-9 to TRBJ1-1; D is undetermined. V was clipped by 5 bases and J by 0 bases, with 7 bases between them. Per germline, CDR1 SEHNR and CDR2 FQNEAQ (reference sequence). This CDR3 contains 13 residues. The CDR3 nucleotides are TGTGCCAGCAGCACACGGATGAACACTGAAGCTTTCTTT. Translating gives CASSTRMNTEAFF.

In its sample, this clonotype was seen many times. This sequence joins TRBV7-9 and TRBJ1-1; no clear D gene. V lost 6 bases and J lost 5, with 16 bases in between. The CDR3 spans 14 residues. Germline V gene lookup returns CDR1 SEHNR and CDR2 FQNEAQ (reference sequence). CDR3 DNA sequence: TGTGCCAGCAGTGGCGGACTGGCGAATACTGAAGCTTTCTTT. It yields the protein CASSGGLANTEAFF. Using reference TRBV7-9 and TRBJ1-1 for the parts outside the CDR3, the full variable domain is DTGVSQNPRHKITKRGQNVTFRCDPISEHNRLYWYRQTLGQGPEFLTYFQNEAQLEKSRLLSDRFSAERPKGSFSTLEIQRTEQGDSAMYLCASSGGLANTEAFFGQGTRLTVV.

The chain recombines TRBV20-1 with TRBJ2-7; maybe TRBD2 (5 bases). The CDR3 consists of 13 residues. Germline CDR1 reads DFQATT; CDR2 reads SNEGSKA (reference sequence). The V end was cut by 3 bases, the J end by 5 bases, with 14 bases between. DNA for the CDR3: TGCAGTGCTAGGCCGGGGTATGATGACGAGCAGTACTTC. Translation gives CSARPGYDDEQYF.

The rearrangement uses TRBV7-8 and TRBJ1-2; possible D gene TRBD1, 6 bases. Germline CDR1 is SGHVS and CDR2 is FQNEAQ. There are 15 residues in the CDR3. The ends were cut back, 5 bases at V and 8 bases at J, with 21 bases in the middle. CDR3: CASSTGGRGGGGYTF. DNA for the CDR3: TGTGCCAGCAGCACCGGTGGCAGGGGAGGAGGAGGCTACACCTTC.

This clonotype has at least ten counts. The gene calls are TRBV4-1 and TRBJ1-2; no firm D call. Germline lookup yields CDR1 MGHRA and CDR2 YSYEKL. The CDR3 consists of 15 residues. V was trimmed by 1 base and J by 7 bases, leaving 16 bases between them. CDR3 coding DNA: TGCGCCAGCAGCCAAGGCCCTGGCAGGATGGGTGGCTACACCTTC. Translation gives CASSQGPGRMGGYTF.

The chain is built from TRBV20-1 and TRBJ1-2; TRBD1 matches at 10 bases. Germline CDR1 reads DFQATT; CDR2 reads SNEGSKA (reference sequence). The V and J ends lost 5 bases and 2 bases, in that order; junction bases with no gene match: 2. This CDR3 has 13 amino acids. CDR3 protein: CSAGDRGNYGYTF. CDR3 bases: TGCAGTGCTGGGGACAGGGGAAACTATGGCTACACCTTC.

This clonotype has a count of ten or more. The junction departs from germline at one end; a sequencing error may be responsible. The rearrangement joins TRBV2 to TRBJ1-6; no clear D. This CDR3 comprises 14 residues. Germline-derived CDR1 and CDR2 are SNHLY and FYNNEI. This CDR3 is CASRESSYNSPLHF. As DNA, the CDR3 is TGCGCCAGCAGAGAAAGCTCCTATAATTCACCCCTCCACTTT.

This clonotype was counted many times. The genes are TRBV20-1 and TRBJ1-2; 11 bases agree with TRBD1. Germline CDR1 DFQATT, CDR2 SNEGSKA (reference sequence). The CDR3 has 15 amino acids. The J segment lost 5 bases and the V segment lost 1 base, leaving 6 bases of the junction unmatched. In nucleotides, the CDR3 is TGCAGTGCTAGAGTGGGACAGGGGGGAGGATATGGCTACACCTTC. This sequence encodes CSARVGQGGGYGYTF.

This chain connects TRBV4-2 to TRBJ1-1; 8 bases line up with TRBD1. Germline V gives CDR1 LGHNA, CDR2 YNFKEQ. V gave up 0 bases and J gave up 1 base; unmatched junction bases: 4. The CDR3 contains 16 residues. Written as DNA, the CDR3 is TGTGCCAGCAGCCAAGATGTGACAGGGGAGAACACTGAAGCTTTCTTT. Its translation is CASSQDVTGENTEAFF.

This clonotype was counted ten times or more. The chain is built from TRBV6-5 and TRBJ1-3; weak D call: TRBD1 (5 bases). Trimming took 0 bases from V and 0 from J, leaving 9 bases between them. The CDR3 totals 16 residues. Germline assignment: CDR1 MNHEY and CDR2 SVGAGI. The CDR3 region has the DNA TGTGCCAGCAGTTACTCTCGGGGGAGCTCTGGAAACACCATATATTTT. Residues: CASSYSRGSSGNTIYF.

This clonotype was counted at least ten times. The chain uses TRBV9 and TRBJ2-3; maybe TRBD2 (6 bases). V dropped 0 bases and J dropped 0 bases, with 14 bases sitting between them. This CDR3 is built from 17 residues. Germline-derived CDR1 and CDR2 are SGDLS and YYNGEE. In DNA form, the CDR3 reads TGTGCCAGCAGCGTAGAACTCGGGACTTCTAGCACAGATACGCAGTATTTT. Translation: CASSVELGTSSTDTQYF. Combining the CDR3 with reference TRBV9 and TRBJ2-3 gives the whole variable domain DSGVTQTPKHLITATGQRVTLRCSPRSGDLSVYWYQQSLDQGLQFLIQYYNGEERAKGNILERFSAQQFPDLHSELNLSSLELGDSALYFCASSVELGTSSTDTQYFGPGTRLTVL.

As concerns this clonotype: This may come from a read error, since a much larger clone is one base off. The chain has TRBV19 and TRBJ2-7; D unresolved. V lost 3 bases, J lost 6 bases, and 15 bases lay in between. This CDR3 has 14 residues. Germline lookup yields CDR1 LNHDA and CDR2 SQIVND (reference sequence). The CDR3, as DNA: TGTGCCAGTAGTATGGTGGTGAAGGGCCTCGAGCAGTACTTC. Translation gives CASSMVVKGLEQYF.

This clonotype was recorded many times. The V call is TRBV4-1, the J call TRBJ1-4; D unclear. The CDR3 consists of 15 residues. V was pared by 5 bases and J by 6 bases, with 16 bases between. The germline V gene encodes CDR1 MGHRA and CDR2 YSYEKL. The CDR3 sequence: CASSFGLLLDEKLFF. The CDR3 bases are TGCGCCAGCAGCTTCGGACTCCTTTTGGATGAAAAACTGTTTTTT.

This clonotype has a single count. This may be a read error, as it is one base from a much larger clone. The chain couples TRBV6-2 or TRBV6-3 to TRBJ1-2, with 9 bases fitting TRBD1. Germline V gene data show CDR1 as MNHEY and CDR2 as SVGEGT. This CDR3 is built from 15 residues. CDR3 coding DNA: TGTGTCAGCAGTTACCCGGGACAGGGCTCCTATGGCTACACCTTC. Translated: CVSSYPGQGSYGYTF.

This clonotype was seen repeatedly, ten times or more. The chain links TRBV4-1 to TRBJ2-7; 7 positions match TRBD1. CDR1 is MGHRA, CDR2 YSYEKL, per germline. V was pared by 4 bases and J by 10 bases, with 13 bases of the junction left unmatched. This CDR3 is built from 14 residues. CDR3 region: CASSLRRGTGDQYF. For the CDR3, the DNA is TGCGCCAGCAGCCTAAGACGAGGAACAGGGGATCAGTACTTC.

In its sample, this clonotype was seen a few times. J is TRBJ2-3 and V is TRBV6-1; D uncertain. The ends were cut back, 4 bases at V and 4 bases at J, with 6 bases in the middle. The germline V gene has CDR1 MNHNS and CDR2 SASEGT. This CDR3 is 12 amino acids long. The CDR3 DNA reads TGTGCCAGCAGTGCCTCCCCAGATACGCAGTATTTT. As protein: CASSASPDTQYF.

There are many counts of this clonotype. The chain recombines TRBV12-3 or TRBV12-4 with TRBJ2-3, with D uncertain. Trimming pared 5 bases from V and 0 bases from J, leaving 15 bases between. CDR3 length: 16 residues. CDR3 sequence reads: CASSDPPTASTDTQYF. Written as DNA, the CDR3 is TGTGCCAGCAGTGACCCCCCGACGGCTAGCACAGATACGCAGTATTTT.

This clonotype was observed a single time. With a much larger clone just one base away, this may be a read error. The chain combines TRBV6-5 with TRBJ2-5; D unclear. Germline loops: CDR1 MNHEY, CDR2 SVGAGI. CDR3 length: 13 residues. CDR3 sequence: CASSYTALETQHF. CDR3 DNA sequence: TGTGCCAGCAGTTACACGGCCTTAGAGACCCAGCACTTC.

This clonotype was seen at least ten times. One junction end does not reproduce the germline sequence, and a read error may be involved. J is TRBJ2-1 and V is TRBV20-1; D tentatively fits TRBD1 or TRBD2 (5 bases each). The germline CDR1 and CDR2 sequences are DFQATT and SNEGSKA (reference sequence). CDR3 length: 17 amino acids. CDR3 loop: CSARGDGTGSSYNEQFF. CDR3 in DNA: TGCAGTGCCAGAGGGGACGGAACCGGTAGCTCCTACAATGAGCAGTTCTTC.

This clonotype appeared a single time. A far larger clone is one nucleotide away, so this likely arose from a read error. The gene calls are TRBV6-2 or TRBV6-3 and TRBJ1-1; D might be TRBD1 (5 bases). CDR1 is MNHEY and CDR2 is SVGEGT in the germline V gene. CDR3 length: 16 residues. The CDR3 DNA is TGTGCCAGCAGTTACGGGAGGGGCATGGGGAGCACTGAAGCTTCCTTT. Amino acids: CASSYGRGMGSTEASF.

This clonotype was recorded many times. This chain links TRBV7-6 with TRBJ2-7; perhaps TRBD1 as D (7 bases). The CDR3 covers 15 residues. Between the trimmed V and J ends, which lost 4 bases and 2 bases, there was a span of 15 bases. CDR1 is SGHVS and CDR2 is FNYEAQ in the germline V gene. Written as DNA, the CDR3 is TGTGCCAGCAGCTCCGAGACAGGGACTGCCTACGAGCAGTACTTC. Its protein product is CASSSETGTAYEQYF. The full variable domain, its missing parts supplied by reference TRBV7-6 and TRBJ2-7, is GAGVSQSPRYKVTKRGQDVALRCDPISGHVSLYWYRQALGQGPEFLTYFNYEAQQDKSGLPNDRFSAERPEGSISTLTIQRTEQRDSAMYRCASSSETGTAYEQYFGPGTRLTVT.